Reported below is one T cell receptor (beta chain). Its specificity is unknown. The sample belongs to a study of cytomegalovirus exposure and HLA in healthy donors. Regarding the study as a whole: By HLA locus, TCR association rates varied in a later analysis, with DRB1 showing the most and HLA-C the fewest.

The PCR employed 60 Vbeta primers together with 13 Jbeta primers. Data came from immunoSEQ multiplex PCR; TCRdb stores just in-frame clones and leaves some out. The table has approximately 88,000 clones, 78% seen once; the top ten hold approximately 5.6%. CDR3 length: 14 residues. From germline, CDR1 is MNHEY and CDR2 SMNVEV (reference sequence). The V end lost 2 bases, the J end lost 8 bases, and 13 bases lay between the germline ends. The specimen was PBMCs. The chain employs TRBV27 and TRBJ2-1; the D is unclear. The sequence was obtained from a man younger than 35 in good health and CMV-seropositive. CDR3 protein: CASSLRVPYHEQFF. The CDR3 DNA follows: TGTGCCAGCAGTTTACGGGTACCTTACCATGAGCAGTTCTTC.